This T cell receptor beta chain derives from a study of cytotoxic CD8 clonotypes in ibrutinib-treated CLL. The CDR3 contains 13 residues. Germline-derived CDR1 and CDR2 are SGHRS and YFSETQ. With 7 bases clipped from V and 5 bases from J, the junction kept 6 bases outside the gene matches. Assay used: immunoSEQ multiplex PCR; TCRdb lists only in-frame clones, some missing. Of tens of thousands of clones in the sample, approximately 62% are singletons; the top ten hold 14% to 15%. This clone was seen a handful of times. This rearrangement joins TRBV5-1 to TRBJ1-5, with 7 bases that match TRBD1. The TCR originated in a human donor with chronic lymphocytic leukemia. This material consisted of PBMCs, taken after 12 months of ibrutinib treatment. The DNA for the CDR3 is TGCGCCAGCGCGGAGCAGGGGGATCAGCCCCAGCATTTT. Translated, it gives CASAEQGDQPQHF.